This TCR beta chain was profiled in a study of T cells in Graves' hyperthyroidism and ophthalmopathy. The sample holds many counts of this clonotype. Amplification targeted TCR beta CDR3 regions from RNA transcripts. First-round RT-PCR targeting the TCR CDR3 was performed with the HTBI primer set. TCRdb redid the calling of the multiplex PCR reads with MiXCR, one entry per CDR3 protein. The sample lists hundreds of thousands of distinct CDR3 sequences; roughly 16% were seen once. This CDR3 is built from 13 residues. The V and J ends lost 0 bases and 1 base respectively, with 4 bases between them. Germline lookup yields CDR1 GTSNPN and CDR2 SVGIG (reference sequence).

This TCR came from a woman between 40 and 50 years old with Graves' ophthalmopathy. The V gene is TRBV30, the J gene TRBJ1-3; no reliable D call. The specimen sequenced was blood. This CDR3 is CAWSVESGNTIYF. CDR3 coding DNA: TGTGCCTGGAGTGTGGAGTCTGGAAACACCATATATTTT.